This T cell receptor (beta chain) was sequenced in a study of cytomegalovirus exposure and HLA in healthy donors. Whole-study findings and limits: The study designated about 160 TCR beta chains cytomegalovirus-associated.

PCR used 60 Vbeta primers and 13 Jbeta primers. Generated by immunoSEQ multiplex PCR, the TCRdb table keeps only in-frame clones and is missing some. Here the sample spans around 170,000 clones, about three quarters being singletons. This clone was observed a single time. Its antigen remains unidentified. Its ends do not fully match the called genes, so a read error is possible. Germline loops: CDR1 MNHNS, CDR2 SASEGT. CDR3 length: 14 residues. The rearrangement uses TRBV6-1 and TRBJ2-7, with 9 positions matching TRBD1. Input material: PBMCs. This receptor was identified in a girl aged 5-17 years in good health and CMV-seronegative. The CDR3: CASTGGVTGGIRDF. The CDR3 DNA is TGTGCCAGCACAGGTGGGGTGACAGGGGGTATAAGAGACTTC.